These 17 T cell receptor beta chains came from one sample sequenced in a study of blood T cell repertoires in COVID-19. This table comes from immunoSEQ multiplex PCR, and its TCRdb copy is limited to in-frame clones, with some not included. The sample holds 150,000 to 200,000 clones, 70% to 80% seen once. Sequenced sample: PBMCs or T cells enriched from blood (not recorded which). The receptors come from a woman aged 50 to 65 who had recovered from COVID-19.

The chain recombines TRBV12-1 with TRBJ1-3. TRBV12-1 is labeled a pseudogene. The CDR3 covers 13 residues. CDR3 sequence: CASTGGLGNTIYF. CDR3 bases: TGTGCCAGCACTGGAGGACTTGGAAACACCATATATTTT.

The rearrangement links TRBV28 to TRBJ1-3; TRBD1 might be the D (5 bases). Trimming left V 1 base short and J 3 bases short, with 10 bases between. Germline V gene lookup returns CDR1 MDHEN and CDR2 SYDVKM. This CDR3 contains 15 residues. The CDR3 coding sequence is TGTGCCAGCAGTTTATCCGCAGGGTTTGGAAACACCATATATTTT. Translated: CASSLSAGFGNTIYF.

This clone is a singleton in its sample. The CDR3 DNA follows: TGTGCCAGCAGTGACTTGGCAGGGGGGCGCAATGAGCAGTTCTTC. This codes for CASSDLAGGRNEQFF. The chain employs TRBV6-4 and TRBJ2-1; tentative D call: TRBD1 (7 bases). The CDR3 is 15 amino acids. Germline V gene sequence: CDR1 MRHNA, CDR2 SNTAGT. Trimming left V 1 base short and J 6 bases short, with 13 bases between.

Within the sample, this clone is medium-sized (0.01 to 0.1%). V usage is TRBV3-1 (or the pseudogene TRBV3-2) and J usage is TRBJ1-2; D not certain. There are 12 residues in the CDR3. Deletions cut 4 bases from V and 6 bases from J, with 9 bases between. In germline, CDR1 is LGHDT, CDR2 YNNKEL (reference sequence). The CDR3: CASSRSLDGYTF. In DNA, the CDR3 is TGTGCCAGCAGCCGGAGTTTAGATGGCTACACCTTC.

The chain recombines TRBV29-1 with TRBJ1-1; the match to TRBD1 covers 10 bases. The CDR3 is 13 amino acids. CDR1 is SQVTM, CDR2 ANQGSEA, per germline. Trimming cost V 8 bases and J 4 bases; bases outside gene matches: 7. The chain's CDR3 is CSSRTGGTTEAFF. In DNA, the CDR3 is TGCAGCTCACGGACAGGGGGTACCACTGAAGCTTTCTTT.

This chain uses TRBV7-2 with TRBJ2-1; 10 nucleotides match TRBD2. Unmatched junction bases numbered 8, after V lost 5 bases and J lost 10 bases. The germline V gene has CDR1 SGHTA and CDR2 FQGNSA. This CDR3 spans 14 amino acids. The CDR3: CASSPPGLASEQFF. The CDR3 nucleotides are TGTGCCAGCAGCCCCCCGGGACTAGCGTCAGAGCAGTTCTTC.

This clone has only one observation. The rearrangement uses TRBV7-9 and TRBJ2-1; 13 positions agree with TRBD2. J was trimmed by 4 bases and V by 5 bases; bases with no gene match: 11. CDR1 is SEHNR, CDR2 FQNEAQ, per germline (reference sequence). The CDR3 is made up of 18 amino acids. CDR3 bases: TGTGCCAGCAGCCCTCACCGACTGGGACTAGCGGGGTACAATGAGCAGTTCTTC. Protein product: CASSPHRLGLAGYNEQFF. Variable domain in full (rest from reference TRBV7-9 and TRBJ2-1): DTGVSQNPRHKITKRGQNVTFRCDPISEHNRLYWYRQTLGQGPEFLTYFQNEAQLEKSRLLSDRFSAERPKGSFSTLEIQRTEQGDSAMYLCASSPHRLGLAGYNEQFFGPGTRLTVL.

The chain employs TRBV18 and TRBJ1-3, with 7 bases matching TRBD1. Germline-derived CDR1 and CDR2 are KGHSH and LQKENI. The trim removed 3 bases at V and 0 bases at J, leaving 5 bases unmatched. This CDR3 region has 16 residues. In DNA, the CDR3 is TGTGCCAGCTCACCCGGACAGGCGAACTCTGGAAACACCATATATTTT. Amino acids: CASSPGQANSGNTIYF.

This clone came up a few times. The rearrangement uses TRBV27 and TRBJ2-1; 9 bases agree with TRBD2. The CDR3 loop spans 13 amino acids. Germline assignment: CDR1 MNHEY and CDR2 SMNVEV (reference sequence). Losses at the gene ends were 5 bases for V and 12 bases for J; bases not matched to a gene: 8. The CDR3: CASSAEGTSSQFF. CDR3 nucleotides: TGTGCCAGCAGTGCAGAGGGGACTAGCTCGCAGTTCTTC.

The table lists this clone with a count of one. The chain employs TRBV7-3 and TRBJ2-1, with a possible D match to TRBD2 (6 bases). The V gene's germline CDR1 is SGHTA and CDR2 FQGTGA. There are 14 residues in the CDR3. Trimming stripped 1 base from V and 6 bases from J, with 10 bases between. The CDR3 loop is CASSLKSGSNEQFF. CDR3 sequence (DNA): TGTGCCAGCAGCTTAAAGAGCGGGTCCAATGAGCAGTTCTTC. Combining the CDR3 with reference TRBV7-3 and TRBJ2-1 gives the whole variable domain GAGVSQTPSNKVTEKGKYVELRCDPISGHTALYWYRQSLGQGPEFLIYFQGTGAADDSGLPNDRFFAVRPEGSVSTLKIQRTERGDSAVYLCASSLKSGSNEQFFGPGTRLTVL.

This clone was counted only a few times. This chain joins TRBV27 and TRBJ1-1; D remains unclear. Deletions cut 3 bases from V and 1 base from J, with 6 bases between. CDR1 and CDR2 (germline): MNHEY, SMNVEV (reference sequence). CDR3 length equals 13 residues. CDR3 in DNA: TGTGCCAGCAGTTTCAACAGGAACACTGAAGCTTTCTTT. The encoded protein is CASSFNRNTEAFF.

The chain uses TRBV28 and TRBJ2-1; 10 bases are a match to TRBD1. CDR1 is MDHEN, CDR2 SYDVKM, per germline. The V segment lost 3 bases and the J segment 9 bases; nucleotides outside the gene matches: 26. The CDR3 has 21 amino acids. The CDR3 coding sequence is TGTGCCAGCAGTTTCCCCACTTCCTCCCCACCGGGACAGGGGATGGGGCTTGAGCAGTTCTTC. As protein: CASSFPTSSPPGQGMGLEQFF.

J is TRBJ1-2 and V is TRBV5-1; D is uncertain. CDR1 and CDR2 from the germline V gene are SGHRS and YFSETQ. V lost 2 bases and J 4 bases, leaving 12 bases between the germline ends. CDR3 length: 14 residues. The CDR3 protein is CASSFGEPGYGYTF. For the CDR3, the DNA is TGCGCCAGCAGCTTCGGGGAACCGGGCTATGGCTACACCTTC.

This chain joins TRBV7-8 and TRBJ2-7; D perhaps matches TRBD2 (5 bases). The CDR3 runs to 16 residues. The germline V gene encodes CDR1 SGHVS and CDR2 FQNEAQ. V was shortened by 7 bases and J by 3 bases, with 22 bases between the two germline ends. The CDR3 spells CASTAGQAAVFYEQYF. The CDR3 DNA sequence: TGTGCCAGCACCGCGGGTCAAGCGGCTGTTTTCTACGAGCAGTACTTC. The full variable domain, with the rest looked up from reference TRBV7-8 and TRBJ2-7, is GAGVSQSPRYKVAKRGQDVALRCDPISGHVSLFWYQQALGQGPEFLTYFQNEAQLDKSGLPSDRFFAERPEGSVSTLKIQRTQQEDSAVYLCASTAGQAAVFYEQYFGPGTRLTVT.

In its sample, this clone was seen a few times. The rearrangement uses TRBV5-6 and TRBJ2-5; 10 bases line up with TRBD2. V shed 4 bases, J shed 1 base, and the junction held 4 bases outside the gene matches. This CDR3 contains 15 residues. Germline CDR1 reads SGHDT; CDR2 reads YYEEEE. CDR3 residues: CASSPTSGPQETQYF. The CDR3 nucleotides read TGTGCCAGCAGCCCGACTAGCGGGCCCCAAGAGACCCAGTACTTC.

This clone came up once. The chain links TRBV5-1 to TRBJ1-3; TRBD1 matches 9 bases. The CDR3 is 13 amino acids. CDR1 and CDR2 from the germline V gene are SGHRS and YFSETQ. The V and J ends lost 2 bases and 7 bases, in that order; junction bases with no gene match: 1. CDR3 DNA: TGCGCCAGCAGCTTCGACAGGGGGAACACCATATATTTT. Amino acid sequence: CASSFDRGNTIYF.

The rearrangement links TRBV5-4 to TRBJ2-3; TRBD2 agrees at 7 bases. CDR1 and CDR2 (germline): SGHNT, YYREEE (reference sequence). CDR3 size: 15 residues. With V trimmed by 5 bases and J by 0 bases, 6 bases remained unmatched. The CDR3 reads CASRELASSTDTQYF. DNA for the CDR3: TGTGCCAGCAGAGAACTAGCGTCTAGCACAGATACGCAGTATTTT.